The entry below gives a single T cell receptor (beta chain) sequence along with its context. Antigen specificity is unknown. This sample includes further DNA sequences coding for the same CDR3. The data were produced by immunoSEQ multiplex PCR, yet TCRdb's version contains in-frame clones alone and is incomplete. The sample lists roughly 400,000 clones; 70% to 90% were seen once. This sample is part of a study of Ad26.COV2.S vaccination and SARS-CoV-2 variants. Study-wide results and limits: After vaccination, substantial breadth of spike-specific CD8+ and CD4+ responses was reported. Analyses of TCR breadth and depth may have underestimated total T cell responses.

V was pared by 8 bases and J by 2 bases, with 10 bases between. The CDR3 is 12 amino acids. The V gene's germline CDR1 is MDHEN and CDR2 SYDVKM. Regarding treatment: approximately 18 received Ad26.COV2.S at low or high dose, single or two shots; about 5 received placebo; per-sample allocation not given. Day 63 following the first vaccine or placebo injection was when the samples were taken. Sequencing used peripheral blood, obtained in a trial of Ad26.COV2.S vaccine versus placebo. This TCR was sampled from a person between 18 and 59 years old who received the Ad26.COV2.S COVID-19 vaccine or a placebo. This chain uses TRBV28 with TRBJ2-7, with D perhaps assigned TRBD1 or TRBD2 (5 bases each). The CDR3 region has the DNA TGTGCCAGCCGGGGCACGACCTACGAGCAGTACTTC. It translates to CASRGTTYEQYF. Combining the CDR3 with reference TRBV28 and TRBJ2-7 gives the whole variable domain DVKVTQSSRYLVKRTGEKVFLECVQDMDHENMFWYRQDPGLGLRLIYFSYDVKMKEKGDIPEGYSVSREKKERFSLILESASTNQTSMYLCASRGTTYEQYFGPGTRLTVT.